This T cell receptor beta chain appears in the sequencing data of a study of early T cells in non-severe SARS-CoV-2 infection. TCRdb reprocessed the 5' RACE reads via MiXCR and lists one record per CDR3 protein. The sample holds about 28,000 distinct CDR3 sequences, roughly 4.6% seen once. The CDR3 sequence is 14 residues long. Trimming cost V 7 bases and J 0 bases, with 10 bases left between them. This clonotype has a count of ten or more. The chain has TRBV12-3 or TRBV12-4 and TRBJ2-1; unclear D gene. This sequence originates from an adult who was a healthcare worker with PCR-confirmed SARS-CoV-2 infection or an uninfected control (not recorded which). Sequenced here: whole blood, sampled at baseline. The CDR3 coding sequence is TGTGCCAGCATGACGGACCGCTCCTACAATGAGCAGTTCTTC. This translates into CASMTDRSYNEQFF.